The 18 T cell receptor beta chains listed next were all sequenced from one sample in a study of identical twins. TCRdb redid the calling of the 5' RACE reads with MiXCR, one entry per CDR3 protein. The sample has 250,000 or so distinct CDR3 sequences; 5.5% to 8% are singletons. The sample also formed part of further work on yellow fever vaccine responses in identical twins.

Sequencing input: memory (CD45RO+) T cells sorted from blood. Every receptor here comes from a woman aged 18-35 years in good health.

Turning to this clonotype: Mismatch with germline at one junction end may stem from a read error. The V gene is TRBV5-1, the J gene TRBJ2-1; D perhaps matches TRBD2 (6 bases). The CDR3 contains 15 residues. The germline V gene encodes CDR1 SGHRS and CDR2 YFSETQ. CDR3 sequence: CASSEGLLVYKEQFF. The CDR3 DNA sequence: TGCGCCAGCAGCGAGGGACTTCTTGTCTACAAAGAGCAGTTCTTC.

This clonotype was detected a few times. V and J are TRBV5-1 and TRBJ1-3; D call uncertain. Between the trimmed V and J ends, which lost 0 bases and 4 bases, there was a span of 8 bases. Germline V gives CDR1 SGHRS, CDR2 YFSETQ. The CDR3 covers 14 residues. CDR3 in DNA: TGCGCCAGCAGCTTGGATATCTTGGGAAACACCATATATTTT. This codes for CASSLDILGNTIYF.

This chain links TRBV20-1 with TRBJ2-7; the D gene is possibly TRBD2 (5 bases). Trimming left V 6 bases short and J 3 bases short, with 15 bases between. This CDR3 has 13 residues. Germline CDR1 reads DFQATT; CDR2 reads SNEGSKA (reference sequence). The CDR3: CSATAGNFYEQYF. The DNA of the CDR3 is TGCAGTGCGACCGCCGGGAACTTCTACGAGCAGTACTTC.

This clonotype was seen ten or more times. The gene calls are TRBV12-5 and TRBJ2-7, with TRBD1 matching 9 bases. The CDR3 sequence is 14 residues long. The germline gives CDR1 LGHNT, CDR2 FRNRAP. V dropped 1 base and J dropped 2; count of bases not matched to a gene: 0. CDR3 protein: CASGLGQGAYEQYF. In DNA form, the CDR3 reads TGTGCTAGTGGTTTGGGACAGGGGGCCTACGAGCAGTACTTC.

This clonotype was observed at least ten times. The chain combines TRBV5-1 with TRBJ2-6, with 7 bases that match TRBD2. Looked up from germline, CDR1 is SGHRS and CDR2 is YFSETQ. Trimming at V came to 6 bases and at J to 0 bases, leaving 15 bases not matched to a gene. This CDR3 contains 19 residues. The CDR3 DNA reads as TGCGCCAGCACCCTCAAGAGCGGGAAAGATACCTCTGGGGCCAACGTCCTGACTTTC. It codes for CASTLKSGKDTSGANVLTF. Drawing the rest from reference TRBV5-1 and TRBJ2-6, the complete variable domain is KAGVTQTPRYLIKTRGQQVTLSCSPISGHRSVSWYQQTPGQGLQFLFEYFSETQRNKGNFPGRFSGRQFSNSRSEMNVSTLELGDSALYLCASTLKSGKDTSGANVLTFGAGSRLTVL.

Ten or more counts support this clonotype. The chain uses TRBV5-1 and TRBJ1-4; no firm D call. Per germline, CDR1 SGHRS and CDR2 YFSETQ. Trimming stripped 0 bases from V and 7 bases from J, with 13 bases between. This CDR3 has 15 residues. This chain's CDR3 is CASSLAGRGSEKLFF. The CDR3 DNA reads TGCGCCAGCAGCTTGGCAGGCAGAGGGAGTGAAAAACTGTTTTTT.

The genes are TRBV28 and TRBJ1-2; D might be TRBD1 (5 bases). The V gene lost 6 bases and the J gene lost 4 bases, with 12 bases spanning the gap. CDR3 length equals 13 residues. Germline V gene sequence: CDR1 MDHEN, CDR2 SYDVKM. In DNA, the CDR3 is TGTGCCAGCAGGCCGGGACCAATCTATGGCTACACCTTC. Residues: CASRPGPIYGYTF.

This clonotype occurred a few times. The chain joins TRBV10-3 to TRBJ1-2, with D maybe TRBD1 (5 bases). Germline V gene lookup returns CDR1 ENHRY and CDR2 SYGVKD. Between the trimmed V and J ends, which lost 3 bases and 2 bases, there was a span of 16 bases. The CDR3 sequence is 16 residues long. The chain's CDR3 is CAISDPGKHSNYGYTF. CDR3 nucleotides: TGTGCCATCAGTGACCCAGGGAAGCACTCCAACTATGGCTACACCTTC.

This clonotype occurred a few times. J is TRBJ1-4 and V is TRBV7-9; no definite D call. This CDR3 spans 13 amino acids. The V and J ends lost 1 base and 6 bases respectively, with 6 bases between them. The germline V gene has CDR1 SEHNR and CDR2 FQNEAQ (reference sequence). The CDR3 nucleotides are TGTGCCAGCAGCTTAGGTATTGATGAAAAACTGTTTTTT. Protein sequence: CASSLGIDEKLFF.

The J gene is TRBJ2-3, the V gene TRBV2, with D perhaps matching TRBD2 (5 bases). The V end lost 5 bases, the J end lost 6 bases, and 18 bases lay between the germline ends. This CDR3 comprises 15 residues. From germline, CDR1 is SNHLY and CDR2 FYNNEI. The CDR3 nucleotides read TGTGCCAGCAGTCTCCGAGGTAGCGTAAGGGATACGCAGTATTTT. Translation: CASSLRGSVRDTQYF.

The chain couples TRBV20-1 to TRBJ1-4; 10 bases align to TRBD1. The V and J ends lost 6 bases and 5 bases, in that order; junction bases with no gene match: 3. The CDR3 has 13 residues. Germline V gene data show CDR1 as DFQATT and CDR2 as SNEGSKA (reference sequence). CDR3 region: CSAPDRGNEKLFF. The CDR3 DNA follows: TGCAGTGCACCGGACAGGGGGAATGAAAAACTGTTTTTT.

Many counts were recorded for this clonotype. The chain carries TRBV5-1 and TRBJ1-1; D not certain. Germline CDR1 and CDR2: SGHRS and YFSETQ. V dropped 0 bases and J dropped 0 bases, with 9 bases sitting between them. CDR3 size: 15 residues. CDR3 in DNA: TGCGCCAGCAGCTTGGGGGCACAAGTGAACACTGAAGCTTTCTTT. Translation: CASSLGAQVNTEAFF.

This clonotype has more than one count but fewer than ten. J is TRBJ1-5 and V is TRBV6-2 or TRBV6-3, with D possibly matching TRBD1 (6 bases). Looked up from germline, CDR1 is MNHEY and CDR2 is SVGEGT. V lost 6 bases to trimming and J lost 2 bases, with 14 bases between them. The CDR3 spans 15 residues. The CDR3 sequence: CASSQQGIRNQPQHF. In DNA, the CDR3 is TGTGCCAGCAGCCAACAGGGCATTCGCAATCAGCCCCAGCATTTT.

This clonotype was picked up many times. The chain combines TRBV5-1 with TRBJ2-3; D perhaps matches TRBD2 (5 bases). This CDR3 has 15 amino acids. Germline values: CDR1 SGHRS, CDR2 YFSETQ. The V and J ends lost 1 base and 0 bases respectively, with 9 bases between them. This chain's CDR3 is CASSLREYSTDTQYF. CDR3 DNA sequence: TGCGCCAGCAGCTTGAGGGAGTACAGCACAGATACGCAGTATTTT.

This chain uses TRBV20-1 with TRBJ2-2, with 8 bases aligning to TRBD2. The CDR3 runs to 16 residues. The germline V gene has CDR1 DFQATT and CDR2 SNEGSKA (reference sequence). The ends lost 2 bases at V and 1 base at J; junction bases unmatched: 6. The CDR3 sequence is CSARRGLAGNTGELFF. CDR3 nucleotides: TGCAGTGCTAGAAGGGGTCTAGCGGGGAACACCGGGGAGCTGTTTTTT.

This clonotype was detected ten times or more. The chain joins TRBV6-1 to TRBJ1-2; 7 bases fit TRBD1. The length of the CDR3 is 14 residues. The V segment lost 6 bases and the J segment 8 bases; nucleotides outside the gene matches: 12. Germline CDR1 is MNHNS and CDR2 is SASEGT. CDR3 coding DNA: TGTGCCAGCAGAGAACAGGGGAGGAGAGACGGCTACACCTTC. It encodes CASREQGRRDGYTF.

In its sample, this clonotype was seen a few times. The gene calls are TRBV4-2 and TRBJ2-7; possibly TRBD2 for D (5 bases). Germline-derived CDR1 and CDR2 are LGHNA and YNFKEQ. V gave up 9 bases and J gave up 0 bases, with 12 bases separating them. This CDR3 spans 13 amino acids. CDR3 coding DNA: TGTGCCAGGGACTTAGCAAGCTCCTACGAGCAGTACGTC. This translates into CARDLASSYEQYV.

There are a few counts of this clonotype. CDR3 sequence (DNA): TGCAGTGCTAGAGGGACTAGCGGGAGCCATGAGCAGTTCTTC. Translation gives CSARGTSGSHEQFF. The chain joins TRBV20-1 to TRBJ2-1; 13 nucleotides match TRBD2. The CDR3 has 14 residues. V was pared by 1 base and J by 8 bases, with 2 bases of the junction left unmatched. Germline lookup yields CDR1 DFQATT and CDR2 SNEGSKA (reference sequence).